The entry below gives a single T cell receptor beta chain sequence along with its context. The CDR3 loop spans 15 amino acids. Looked up from germline, CDR1 is SNHLY and CDR2 is FYNNEI. The V and J ends lost 6 bases and 7 bases, in that order; junction bases with no gene match: 9. These data are taken from a study of glioma-infiltrating T cells after dendritic cell vaccination. Time point reported: after dendritic cell vaccination, including at tumor progression/relapse. Before vaccination, two weeks after the third vaccination, and at progression, PBMC were collected. Some clones are missing from TCRdb's copy, which holds only in-frame ones; the method was immunoSEQ multiplex PCR. The data show some 90,000 clones, approximately 80% seen once.

The chain has TRBV2 and TRBJ1-5, with 10 nucleotides matching TRBD1. Here the sequenced sample was blood, taken after dendritic cell vaccination. The source of this sequence is a human donor with glioblastoma. CDR3 in DNA: TGTGCCAGCAGGGGTGGACAGGGGGGAGGACAGCCCCAGCATTTT. This sequence encodes CASRGGQGGGQPQHF.